This passage covers 8 T cell receptor beta chains from one sample sequenced in a study of CD8+CD57+ T cells in acquired aplastic anemia. Genomic DNA constituted the template upon which TCR beta VDJ and CDR3 profiling was performed. One entry per CDR3 protein results from TCRdb running MiXCR on the reads. The sample yields some 180,000 distinct CDR3 sequences, just over 45% seen once. The specimen was sorted CD4+, CD8+, or CD8+CD57+ T cells (not recorded which) from PBMCs. These receptors were obtained from a human donor in good health.

This clonotype was seen ten or more times. V and J are TRBV30 and TRBJ2-7, with TRBD2 as a possible D gene (6 bases). The length of the CDR3 is 14 residues. The V end was cut by 5 bases, the J end by 3 bases, with 17 bases between. Germline CDR1 reads GTSNPN; CDR2 reads SVGIG (reference sequence). DNA of the CDR3: TGTGCCTGGCTACCGGGCGGGGCTAACTACGAGCAGTACTTC. This gives the protein CAWLPGGANYEQYF.

As concerns this clonotype: A read error is possible here, since a much larger clone lies one base away. The chain recombines TRBV10-3 with TRBJ2-2; D gene unclear. This CDR3 comprises 16 residues. Per the germline V gene, CDR1 is ENHRY and CDR2 is SYGVKD. The CDR3 DNA sequence: TGTGCCAGCAGTTACTCTCCAGCAGCGAACACCGGGGAGCTGTTTTTT. It encodes CASSYSPAANTGELFF.

There are a few counts of this clonotype. The chain employs TRBV2 and TRBJ1-4; weak D call: TRBD1 (5 bases). Per the germline V gene, CDR1 is SNHLY and CDR2 is FYNNEI. The CDR3 totals 17 residues. V lost 6 bases to trimming and J lost 3 bases, with 20 bases between them. CDR3 DNA: TGTGCCAGCAGGGGACCGGCCTCGAGCGTGGCTAATGAAAAACTGTTTTTT. Protein product: CASRGPASSVANEKLFF.

Details on this clonotype: The conserved closing phenylalanine or tryptophan is absent in this CDR3, likely reflecting a read error. The DNA is left out, because the CDR3 cannot be placed on it with certainty; the CDR3 is given as TCRdb lists it. The chain recombines TRBV7-6 with TRBJ2-7; TRBD1 was called by the table and not checked on the DNA. Germline assignment: CDR1 SGHVS and CDR2 FNYEAQ. The CDR3 length equals 9 residues, ends included. CDR3 residues: CASSLVPAS.

On this clonotype itself: A junction end diverges from the germline sequence, so it may reflect a read error. The genes are TRBV24-1 and TRBJ2-2; D possibly corresponds to TRBD2 (5 bases). Germline CDR1 is KGHDR and CDR2 is SFDVKD. There are 15 residues in the CDR3. The CDR3 loop is CATNDFSRNTGEPFF. The DNA for the CDR3 is TGTGCCACCAATGATTTCTCCAGGAACACCGGGGAGCCGTTTTTT.

Of note for this clonotype: This may arise from a read error, as a much more abundant clone is one base away. The CDR3 is CSARVPESQDTGELVF. The DNA of the CDR3 is TGCAGTGCTAGAGTTCCCGAGAGTCAGGACACCGGGGAGCTGGTTTTT. This chain uses TRBV20-1 with TRBJ2-2; D assignment may be TRBD1 or TRBD2 (5 bases each). CDR3 size: 16 residues. Germline lookup yields CDR1 DFQATT and CDR2 SNEGSKA (reference sequence).

The table lists this clonotype with many counts. The chain couples TRBV5-8 to TRBJ2-1; no reliable D call. The germline gives CDR1 SGHTS, CDR2 YDEGEE. Trimming stripped 5 bases from V and 12 bases from J, with 15 bases between. The CDR3 spans 12 residues. The CDR3 loop is CASRPQSGGQFF. The CDR3 region has the DNA TGTGCCAGCAGACCCCAGTCAGGTGGGCAGTTCTTC.

The chain recombines TRBV7-8 with TRBJ2-2, with 8 bases matching TRBD2. The CDR3 length is 16 residues. Germline V gene lookup returns CDR1 SGHVS and CDR2 FQNEAQ. V gave up 5 bases and J gave up 7 bases; unmatched junction bases: 12. The CDR3 bases are TGTGCCAGCAGCCCCGCCACCGGGACTAGTGTCGGGGAGCTGTTTTTT. Protein product: CASSPATGTSVGELFF.